Presented here are 4 T cell receptor beta chains from one specimen sequenced in a study of STAT5B mutations in CD4+ large granular lymphocyte leukemia. Data came from immunoSEQ multiplex PCR; TCRdb stores just in-frame clones and leaves some out. The table lists 30,000 to 40,000 clones, 88% of them singletons, with roughly 0.98% in the top ten. Specimen: CD4+ T cells from blood buffy coats. The receptors were gathered from a human donor in good health.

The V gene is TRBV11-2, the J gene TRBJ2-2, with D unclear. Trimming removed 1 base at V and 5 bases at J, with 5 bases between. CDR1 and CDR2 from the germline V gene are SGHAT and FQNNGV. CDR3 length: 13 amino acids. The CDR3 reads CASSLGETGELFF. The DNA of the CDR3 is TGTGCCAGCAGCTTAGGAGAGACCGGGGAGCTGTTTTTT. Complete variable domain (other parts from reference TRBV11-2 and TRBJ2-2): EAGVAQSPRYKIIEKRQSVAFWCNPISGHATLYWYQQILGQGPKLLIQFQNNGVVDDSQLPKDRFSAERLKGVDSTLKIQPAKLEDSAVYLCASSLGETGELFFGEGSRLTVL.

The chain combines TRBV5-4 with TRBJ2-2; TRBD1 is a possible D gene (7 bases). V was cut by 10 bases and J by 0 bases, with 13 bases left in between. CDR3 length: 14 amino acids. Germline V gene sequence: CDR1 SGHNT, CDR2 YYREEE (reference sequence). The CDR3 sequence: CAYPGGPNTGELFF. The CDR3 DNA reads TGTGCCTACCCAGGGGGGCCGAACACCGGGGAGCTGTTTTTT. The full variable domain, with the rest looked up from reference TRBV5-4 and TRBJ2-2, is ETGVTQSPTHLIKTRGQQVTLRCSSQSGHNTVSWYQQALGQGPQFIFQYYREEENGRGNFPPRFSGLQFPNYSSELNVNALELDDSALYLCAYPGGPNTGELFFGEGSRLTVL.

The CDR3 sequence is CSVATSADQPQHF. CDR3 bases: TGCAGCGTTGCGACGTCGGCAGATCAGCCCCAGCATTTT. The J gene is TRBJ1-5, the V gene TRBV29-1; D call uncertain. The CDR3 covers 13 residues. V lost 4 bases and J lost 5, with 12 bases in between. Germline-derived CDR1 and CDR2 are SQVTM and ANQGSEA.

The chain recombines TRBV6-5 with TRBJ2-7; TRBD1 agrees at 9 bases. The V gene end was trimmed by 5 bases and the J gene end by 4 bases; junction bases not matched to a gene: 6. CDR3 size: 14 residues. Germline lookup yields CDR1 MNHEY and CDR2 SVGAGI. CDR3 sequence (DNA): TGTGCCAGCAGTACGGGACAGGGATTTTACGAGCAGTACTTC. Protein: CASSTGQGFYEQYF.